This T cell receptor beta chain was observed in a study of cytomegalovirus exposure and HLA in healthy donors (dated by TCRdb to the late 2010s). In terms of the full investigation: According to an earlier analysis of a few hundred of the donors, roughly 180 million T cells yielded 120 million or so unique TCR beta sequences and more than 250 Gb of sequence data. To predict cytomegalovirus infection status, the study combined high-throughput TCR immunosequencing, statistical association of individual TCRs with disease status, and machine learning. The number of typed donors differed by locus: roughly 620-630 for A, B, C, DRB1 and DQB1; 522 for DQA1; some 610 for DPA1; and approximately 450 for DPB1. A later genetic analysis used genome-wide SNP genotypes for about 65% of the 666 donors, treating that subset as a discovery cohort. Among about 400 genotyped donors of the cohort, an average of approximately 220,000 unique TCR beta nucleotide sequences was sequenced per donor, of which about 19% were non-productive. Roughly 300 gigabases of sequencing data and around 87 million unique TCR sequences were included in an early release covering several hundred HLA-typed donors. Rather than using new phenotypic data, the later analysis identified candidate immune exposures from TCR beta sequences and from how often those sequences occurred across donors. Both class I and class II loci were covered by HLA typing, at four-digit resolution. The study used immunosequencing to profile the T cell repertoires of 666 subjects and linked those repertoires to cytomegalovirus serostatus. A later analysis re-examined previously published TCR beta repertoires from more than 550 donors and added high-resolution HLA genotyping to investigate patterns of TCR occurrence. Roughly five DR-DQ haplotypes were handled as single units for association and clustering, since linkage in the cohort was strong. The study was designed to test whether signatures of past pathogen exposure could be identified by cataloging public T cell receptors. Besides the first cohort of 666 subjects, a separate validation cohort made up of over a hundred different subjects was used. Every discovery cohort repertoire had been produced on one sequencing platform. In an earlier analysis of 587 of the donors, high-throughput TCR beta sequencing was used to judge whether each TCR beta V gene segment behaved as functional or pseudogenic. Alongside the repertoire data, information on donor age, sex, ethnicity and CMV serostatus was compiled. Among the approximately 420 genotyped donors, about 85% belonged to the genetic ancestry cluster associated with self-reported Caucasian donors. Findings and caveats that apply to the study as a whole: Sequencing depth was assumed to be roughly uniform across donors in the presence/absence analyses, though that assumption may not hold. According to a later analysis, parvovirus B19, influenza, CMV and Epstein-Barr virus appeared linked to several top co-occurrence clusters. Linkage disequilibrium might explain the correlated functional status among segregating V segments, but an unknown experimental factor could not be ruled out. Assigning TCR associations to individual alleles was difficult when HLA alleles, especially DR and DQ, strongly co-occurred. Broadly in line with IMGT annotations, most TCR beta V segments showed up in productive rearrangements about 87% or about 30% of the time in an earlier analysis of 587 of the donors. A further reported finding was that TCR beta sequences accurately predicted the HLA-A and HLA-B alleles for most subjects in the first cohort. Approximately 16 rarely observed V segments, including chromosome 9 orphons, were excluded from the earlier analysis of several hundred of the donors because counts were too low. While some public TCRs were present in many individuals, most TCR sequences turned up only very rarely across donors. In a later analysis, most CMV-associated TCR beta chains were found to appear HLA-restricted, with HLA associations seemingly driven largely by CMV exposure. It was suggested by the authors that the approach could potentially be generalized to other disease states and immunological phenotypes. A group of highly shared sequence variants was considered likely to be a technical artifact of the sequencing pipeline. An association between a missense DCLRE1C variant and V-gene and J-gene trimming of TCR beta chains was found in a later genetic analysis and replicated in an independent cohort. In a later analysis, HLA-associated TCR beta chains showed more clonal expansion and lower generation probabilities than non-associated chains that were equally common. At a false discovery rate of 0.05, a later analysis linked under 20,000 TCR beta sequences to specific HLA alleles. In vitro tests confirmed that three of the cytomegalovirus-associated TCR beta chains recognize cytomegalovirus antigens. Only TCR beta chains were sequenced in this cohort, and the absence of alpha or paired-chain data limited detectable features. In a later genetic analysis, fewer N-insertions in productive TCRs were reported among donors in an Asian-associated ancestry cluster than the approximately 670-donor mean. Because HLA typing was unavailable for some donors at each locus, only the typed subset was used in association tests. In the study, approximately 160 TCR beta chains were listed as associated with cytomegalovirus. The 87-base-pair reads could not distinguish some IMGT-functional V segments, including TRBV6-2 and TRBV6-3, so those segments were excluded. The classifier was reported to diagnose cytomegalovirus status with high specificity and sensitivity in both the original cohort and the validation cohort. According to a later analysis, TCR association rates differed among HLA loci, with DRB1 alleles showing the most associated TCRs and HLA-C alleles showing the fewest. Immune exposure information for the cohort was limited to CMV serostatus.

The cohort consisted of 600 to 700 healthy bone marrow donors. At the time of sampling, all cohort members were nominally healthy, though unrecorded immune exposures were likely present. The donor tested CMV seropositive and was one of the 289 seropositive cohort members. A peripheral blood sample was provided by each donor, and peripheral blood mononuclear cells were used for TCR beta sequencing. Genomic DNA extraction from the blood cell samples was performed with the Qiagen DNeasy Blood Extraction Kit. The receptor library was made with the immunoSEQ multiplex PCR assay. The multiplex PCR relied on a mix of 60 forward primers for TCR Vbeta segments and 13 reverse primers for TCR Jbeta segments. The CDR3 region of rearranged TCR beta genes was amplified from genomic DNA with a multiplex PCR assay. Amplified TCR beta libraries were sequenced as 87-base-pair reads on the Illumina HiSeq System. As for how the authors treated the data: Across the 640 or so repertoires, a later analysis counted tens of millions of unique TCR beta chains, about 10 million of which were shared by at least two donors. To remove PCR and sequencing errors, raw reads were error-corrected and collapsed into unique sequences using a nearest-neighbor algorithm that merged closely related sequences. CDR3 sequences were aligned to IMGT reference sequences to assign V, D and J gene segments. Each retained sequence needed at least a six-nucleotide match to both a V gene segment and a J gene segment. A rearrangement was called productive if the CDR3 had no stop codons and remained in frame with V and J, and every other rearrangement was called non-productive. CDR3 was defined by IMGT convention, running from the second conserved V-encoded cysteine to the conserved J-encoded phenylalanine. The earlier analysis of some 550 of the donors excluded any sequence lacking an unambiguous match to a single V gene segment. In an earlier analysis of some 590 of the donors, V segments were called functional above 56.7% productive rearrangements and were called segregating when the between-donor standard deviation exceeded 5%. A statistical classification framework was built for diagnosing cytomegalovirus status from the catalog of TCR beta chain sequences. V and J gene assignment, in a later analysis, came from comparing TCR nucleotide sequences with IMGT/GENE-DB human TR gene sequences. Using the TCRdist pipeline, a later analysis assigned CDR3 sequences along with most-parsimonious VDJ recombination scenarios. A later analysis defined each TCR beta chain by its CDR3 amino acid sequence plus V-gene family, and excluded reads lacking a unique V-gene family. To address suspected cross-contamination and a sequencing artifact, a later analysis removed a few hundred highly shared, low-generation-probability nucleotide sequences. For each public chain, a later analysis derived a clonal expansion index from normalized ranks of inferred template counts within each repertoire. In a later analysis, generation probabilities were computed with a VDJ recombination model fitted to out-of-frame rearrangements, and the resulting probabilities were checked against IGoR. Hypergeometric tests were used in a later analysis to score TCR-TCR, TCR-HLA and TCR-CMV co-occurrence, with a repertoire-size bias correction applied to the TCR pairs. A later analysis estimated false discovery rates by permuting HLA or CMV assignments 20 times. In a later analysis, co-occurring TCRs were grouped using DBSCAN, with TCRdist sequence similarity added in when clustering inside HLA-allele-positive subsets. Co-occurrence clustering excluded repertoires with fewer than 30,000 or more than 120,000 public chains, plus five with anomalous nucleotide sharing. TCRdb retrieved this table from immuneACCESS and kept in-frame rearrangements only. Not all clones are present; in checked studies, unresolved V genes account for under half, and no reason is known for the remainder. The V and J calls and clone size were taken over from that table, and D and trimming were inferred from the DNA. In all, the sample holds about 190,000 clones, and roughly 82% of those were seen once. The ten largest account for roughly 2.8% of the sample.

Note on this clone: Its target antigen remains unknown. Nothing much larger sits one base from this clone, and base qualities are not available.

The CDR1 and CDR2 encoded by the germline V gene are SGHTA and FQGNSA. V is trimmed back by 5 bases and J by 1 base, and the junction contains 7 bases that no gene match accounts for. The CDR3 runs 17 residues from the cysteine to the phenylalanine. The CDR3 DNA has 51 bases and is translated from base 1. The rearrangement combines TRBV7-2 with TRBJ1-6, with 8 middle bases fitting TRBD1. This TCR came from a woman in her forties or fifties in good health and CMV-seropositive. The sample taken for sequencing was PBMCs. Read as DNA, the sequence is TGTGCCAGCAGCCGGACGGACAGGGCTTCCTATAATTCACCCCTCCACTTT. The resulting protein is CASSRTDRASYNSPLHF.